This TCR beta chain was documented in a study of blood T cells in healthy people across ages. It was with a sample-barcoded 5' primer and a J-beta primer mix that a second PCR of roughly 6 to 11 cycles was run. Each CDR3 protein is one row after TCRdb ran MiXCR on the 5' RACE reads. The sample has 700,000 to 1,000,000 distinct CDR3 sequences; under 45% are singletons. V shed 8 bases, J shed 11 bases, and the junction held 15 bases outside the gene matches. Germline assignment: CDR1 DFQATT and CDR2 SNEGSKA (reference sequence). The length of the CDR3 is 13 residues. The TCR sequence derives from a man in his sixties in good health. The chain has TRBV20-1 and TRBJ2-5; 9 bases are a match to TRBD2. Sequenced material: blood. The CDR3 sequence is CSSFSGGHNEQYF. The CDR3 nucleotides read TGCAGTTCTTTTAGCGGGGGACACAATGAGCAGTACTTC.